The rows below give T cell receptor beta chains drawn from one sample of a study of shared clonotypes between healthy human individuals. Only in-frame clones appear in the TCRdb table, and some are missing; sequencing was by immunoSEQ multiplex PCR. The table has some 1.4 million clones, roughly 97% seen once. The material sequenced was naive CD4+ T cells sorted from blood. These receptors were taken from a young man in good health. CDR3s include the opening cysteine and the closing phenylalanine or tryptophan. The D gene is left open where the match is weak. Clone size appears in some rows only: once, few, many, or a class for an expanded clone.

-,TRBJ2-6,TRBV2,-,16,CASSASRVSGANVLTF,TGTGCCAGCAGTGCGTCCAGAGTCTCTGGGGCCAACGTCCTGACTTTC
-,TRBJ2-2,TRBV5-1,-,15,CASSLVTDSHRELFF,TGCGCCAGCAGCTTGGTGACGGACTCCCACCGGGAGCTGTTTTTT
TRBD1,TRBJ1-4,TRBV6-1,once,15,CASSDLGDRAEKLFF,TGTGCCAGCAGTGATCTCGGAGACAGGGCAGAAAAACTGTTTTTT
TRBD1,TRBJ2-7,TRBV11-2,-,17,CASSQRIRTGTSYEQYF,TGTGCCAGCAGCCAACGAATCAGGACAGGTACCAGCTACGAGCAGTACTTC
-,TRBJ2-5,TRBV25-1,few,16,CASSEYHSGRGETQYF,TGTGCCAGCAGTGAATATCACAGTGGCAGGGGTGAGACCCAGTACTTC
-,TRBJ2-5,TRBV2,-,12,CASSVFMETQYF,TGTGCCAGCAGTGTCTTTATGGAGACCCAGTACTTC
-,TRBJ2-5,TRBV5-1,-,13,CASSLQDAETQYF,TGCGCCAGCAGCTTGCAAGACGCGGAGACCCAGTACTTC
-,TRBJ2-1,TRBV5-1,-,16,CASSLDGSSSYNEQFF,TGCGCCAGCAGCTTGGATGGGAGCAGCTCCTACAATGAGCAGTTCTTC
-,TRBJ2-7,TRBV9,-,14,CASSPPSGNYEQYF,TGTGCCAGCAGCCCCCCCTCCGGGAACTACGAGCAGTACTTC
TRBD2,TRBJ2-7,TRBV5-1,-,19,CASSLPGTSGRAGFYEQYF,TGCGCCAGCAGCCTCCCTGGGACTAGCGGGAGGGCCGGGTTTTACGAGCAGTACTTC
TRBD2,TRBJ2-1,TRBV7-2,-,19,CASSSRLAGVLEGHNEQFF,TGTGCCAGCAGCTCCCGACTAGCGGGAGTCCTCGAGGGCCACAATGAGCAGTTCTTC
-,TRBJ1-2,TRBV7-9,-,15,CASDLLGAGDYGYTF,TGTGCCAGCGACCTACTAGGGGCAGGGGACTATGGCTACACCTTC
-,TRBJ1-1,TRBV5-5,-,13,CASIGQPNTEAFF,TGTGCCAGCATAGGGCAGCCGAACACTGAAGCTTTCTTT
-,TRBJ2-5,TRBV30,-,11,CAWTEKETQYF,TGTGCCTGGACGGAGAAAGAGACCCAGTACTTC
-,TRBJ2-5,TRBV29-1,-,12,CSVTGIQETQYF,TGCAGCGTTACAGGGATCCAAGAGACCCAGTACTTC
TRBD2,TRBJ2-1,TRBV5-1,-,16,CASSPGWTSGSGEQFF,TGCGCCAGCAGCCCCGGGTGGACTAGCGGGAGTGGTGAGCAGTTCTTC
-,TRBJ2-7,TRBV6-1,-,15,CASSDRRVYSYEQYF,TGTGCCAGCAGTGATCGCAGAGTTTACTCCTACGAGCAGTACTTC
-,TRBJ2-7,TRBV7-9,-,15,CASTNDWPLSYEQYF,TGTGCCAGCACCAATGACTGGCCCCTCTCCTACGAGCAGTACTTC
-,TRBJ2-2,TRBV28,-,13,CASGTANTGELFF,TGTGCCAGTGGGACCGCGAACACCGGGGAGCTGTTTTTT
-,TRBJ2-6,TRBV18,-,16,CASSPAGVGGANVLTF,TGTGCCAGCTCACCTGCAGGGGTGGGTGGGGCCAACGTCCTGACTTTC
-,TRBJ2-3,TRBV5-1,-,17,CASSLQLATLSTDTQYF,TGCGCCAGCAGCTTGCAACTAGCTACCCTTAGCACAGATACGCAGTATTTT
-,TRBJ2-7,TRBV9,-,14,CASSVGSGPYEQYF,TGTGCCAGCAGCGTAGGTAGCGGACCCTACGAGCAGTACTTC
-,TRBJ2-3,TRBV5-5,-,16,CASSSTGTVNTDTQYF,TGTGCCAGCAGCTCAACCGGGACCGTAAACACAGATACGCAGTATTTT
-,TRBJ2-1,TRBV6-6,-,13,CASSRDFDNEQFF,TGTGCCAGCAGCCGGGACTTTGACAATGAGCAGTTCTTC
-,TRBJ2-2,TRBV2,-,15,CASSPGGQNTGELFF,TGTGCCAGCAGTCCCGGGGGACAGAACACCGGGGAGCTGTTTTTT
-,TRBJ2-7,TRBV29-1,-,15,CSVGAQGGYSYEQYF,TGCAGCGTTGGCGCTCAGGGGGGGTACTCCTACGAGCAGTACTTC
TRBD2,TRBJ2-7,TRBV4-3,-,16,CASSQQTSGRLGEQYF,TGCGCCAGCAGCCAGCAGACTAGCGGGAGATTGGGCGAGCAGTACTTC
-,TRBJ2-3,TRBV28,-,11,CASSEAVTQYF,TGTGCCAGCAGTGAAGCCGTGACGCAGTATTTT
-,TRBJ1-2,TRBV6-5,-,13,CASSYGAGKGYTF,TGTGCCAGCAGTTACGGGGCAGGGAAGGGCTACACCTTC
TRBD2,TRBJ2-5,TRBV5-4,-,16,CASSLKSGTYQETQYF,TGTGCCAGCAGCTTGAAGAGCGGGACGTACCAAGAGACCCAGTACTTC
TRBD1,TRBJ1-5,TRBV28,-,17,CASSERTGNGISQPQHF,TGTGCCAGCAGTGAAAGGACAGGGAATGGAATCAGTCAGCCCCAGCATTTT
-,TRBJ2-7,TRBV6-1,-,9,CATEYEQYF,TGTGCCACGGAGTACGAGCAGTACTTC
TRBD1,TRBJ2-3,TRBV27,-,17,CASSFVGDRGGTDTQYF,TGTGCCAGCAGTTTTGTAGGTGACAGGGGGGGGACAGATACGCAGTATTTT
TRBD2,TRBJ2-3,TRBV7-6,-,18,CASSSLAGARGFTDTQYF,TGTGCCAGCAGTTCTCTAGCGGGGGCCCGCGGGTTCACAGATACGCAGTATTTT
TRBD2,TRBJ2-1,TRBV30,-,15,CALTWGTRSHNEQFF,TGTGCCCTGACCTGGGGGACTAGGAGCCACAATGAGCAGTTCTTC
-,TRBJ2-5,TRBV7-9,-,13,CASSFAPSGTQYF,TGTGCCAGCAGCTTCGCCCCGAGTGGCACCCAGTACTTC
TRBD2,TRBJ2-7,TRBV2,-,16,CASTEGVAGVPYEQYF,TGTGCCAGCACTGAAGGGGTAGCGGGAGTCCCCTACGAGCAGTACTTC
-,TRBJ2-1,TRBV5-1,-,14,CASSLSLAINEQFF,TGCGCCAGCAGCTTGAGTCTAGCAATCAATGAGCAGTTCTTC
-,TRBJ2-5,TRBV29-1,-,16,CSVEDLGRDFQETQYF,TGCAGCGTTGAAGATCTGGGGCGGGACTTTCAAGAGACCCAGTACTTC
TRBD2,TRBJ2-1,TRBV6-5,-,14,CAVTSGRIVSEQFF,TGTGCCGTCACTAGCGGGAGGATAGTCAGTGAGCAGTTCTTC
-,TRBJ1-1,TRBV7-3,-,13,CASSLTGVPEAFF,TGTGCCAGCAGCTTAACGGGGGTCCCTGAAGCTTTCTTT
TRBD1,TRBJ1-1,TRBV19,-,17,CASSTYRTGRWNTEAFF,TGTGCCAGTAGTACCTATCGGACAGGGCGTTGGAACACTGAAGCTTTCTTT
-,TRBJ2-1,TRBV2,-,13,CASSGGEDLEQFF,TGTGCCAGCAGTGGGGGCGAAGACTTAGAGCAGTTCTTC
-,TRBJ1-3,TRBV2,-,15,CASNPISSSGNTIYF,TGTGCCAGCAATCCCATCTCGAGCTCTGGAAACACCATATATTTT
-,TRBJ2-7,TRBV19,-,15,CASSIVAGPTYEQYF,TGTGCCAGTAGTATAGTGGCGGGCCCTACCTACGAGCAGTACTTC
-,TRBJ2-7,TRBV29-1,-,12,CSVADSTYEQYF,TGCAGCGTCGCGGACAGTACCTACGAGCAGTACTTC
-,TRBJ1-1,TRBV5-4,-,13,CASSLTGGTEAFF,TGTGCCAGCAGCTTGACGGGGGGGACTGAAGCTTTCTTT
TRBD1,TRBJ2-7,TRBV28,-,16,CASSLSHTGVRYEQYF,TGTGCCAGCAGTTTATCTCATACAGGGGTCCGCTACGAGCAGTACTTC